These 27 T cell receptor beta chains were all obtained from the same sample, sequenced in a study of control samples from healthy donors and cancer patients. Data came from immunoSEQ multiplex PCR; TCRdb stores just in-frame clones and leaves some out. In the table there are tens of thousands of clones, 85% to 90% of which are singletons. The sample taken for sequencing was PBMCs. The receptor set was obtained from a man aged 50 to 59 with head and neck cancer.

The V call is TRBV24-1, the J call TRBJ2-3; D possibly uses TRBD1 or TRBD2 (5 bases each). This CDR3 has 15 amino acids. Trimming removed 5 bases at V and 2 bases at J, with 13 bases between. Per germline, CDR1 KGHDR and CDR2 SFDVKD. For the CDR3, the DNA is TGTGCCACCAGTGGGGTGGGGGAAACCACAGATACGCAGTATTTT. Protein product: CATSGVGETTDTQYF.

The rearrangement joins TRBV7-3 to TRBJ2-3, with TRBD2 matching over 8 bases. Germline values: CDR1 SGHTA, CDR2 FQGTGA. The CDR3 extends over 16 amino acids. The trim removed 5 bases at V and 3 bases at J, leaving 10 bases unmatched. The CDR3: CASSRSGREDTDTQYF. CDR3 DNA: TGTGCCAGCAGCCGATCGGGGCGGGAGGATACAGATACGCAGTATTTT. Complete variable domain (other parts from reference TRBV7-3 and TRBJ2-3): GAGVSQTPSNKVTEKGKYVELRCDPISGHTALYWYRQSLGQGPEFLIYFQGTGAADDSGLPNDRFFAVRPEGSVSTLKIQRTERGDSAVYLCASSRSGREDTDTQYFGPGTRLTVL.

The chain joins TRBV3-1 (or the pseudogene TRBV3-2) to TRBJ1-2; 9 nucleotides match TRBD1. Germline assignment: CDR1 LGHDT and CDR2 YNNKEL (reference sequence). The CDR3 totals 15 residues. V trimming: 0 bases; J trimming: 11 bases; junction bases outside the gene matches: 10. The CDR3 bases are TGTGCCAGCAGCCAAGATGCAGGGACAGGGCCTGGGTACACCTTC. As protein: CASSQDAGTGPGYTF.

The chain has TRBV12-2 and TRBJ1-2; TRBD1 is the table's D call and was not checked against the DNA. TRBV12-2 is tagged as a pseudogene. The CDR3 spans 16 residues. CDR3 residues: CASRLAPDRVGYGYTF. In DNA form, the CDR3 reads TGTGCAAGTCGCTTAGCCCCGGACAGGGTTGGCTATGGCTACACCTTC.

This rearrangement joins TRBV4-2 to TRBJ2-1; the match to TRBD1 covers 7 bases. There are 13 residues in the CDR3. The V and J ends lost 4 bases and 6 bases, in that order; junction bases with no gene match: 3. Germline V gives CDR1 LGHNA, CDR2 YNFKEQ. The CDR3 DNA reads TGTGCCAGCAGCCCGGGGACAGTCAATGAGCAGTTCTTC. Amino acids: CASSPGTVNEQFF.

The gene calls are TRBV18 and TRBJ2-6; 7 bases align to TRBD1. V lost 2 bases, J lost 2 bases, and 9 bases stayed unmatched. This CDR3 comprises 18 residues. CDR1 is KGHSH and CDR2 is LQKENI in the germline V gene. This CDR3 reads CASSPTGTVTTGANVLTF. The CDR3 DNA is TGTGCCAGCTCACCAACCGGGACAGTAACCACTGGGGCCAACGTCCTGACTTTC.

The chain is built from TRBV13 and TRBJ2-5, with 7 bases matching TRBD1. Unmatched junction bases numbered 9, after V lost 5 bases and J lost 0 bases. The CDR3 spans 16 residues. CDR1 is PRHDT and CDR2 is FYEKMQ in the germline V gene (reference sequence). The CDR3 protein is CASSRQGGPNQETQYF. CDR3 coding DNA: TGTGCCAGCAGCCGACAGGGCGGGCCTAACCAAGAGACCCAGTACTTC. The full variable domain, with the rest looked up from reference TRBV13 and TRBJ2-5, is AAGVIQSPRHLIKEKRETATLKCYPIPRHDTVYWYQQGPGQDPQFLISFYEKMQSDKGSIPDRFSAQQFSDYHSELNMSSLELGDSALYFCASSRQGGPNQETQYFGPGTRLLVL.

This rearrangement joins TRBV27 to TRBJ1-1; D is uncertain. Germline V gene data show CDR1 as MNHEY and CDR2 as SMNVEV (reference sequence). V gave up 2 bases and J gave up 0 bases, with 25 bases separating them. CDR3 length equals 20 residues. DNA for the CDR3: TGTGCCAGCAGTTTACACTTACCAGGCCAGAGCTCTATTATGAACACTGAAGCTTTCTTT. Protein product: CASSLHLPGQSSIMNTEAFF.

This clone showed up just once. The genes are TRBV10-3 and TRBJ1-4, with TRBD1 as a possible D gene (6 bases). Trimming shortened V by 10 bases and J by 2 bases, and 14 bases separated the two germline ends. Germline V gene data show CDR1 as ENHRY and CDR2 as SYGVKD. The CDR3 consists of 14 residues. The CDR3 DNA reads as TGTGCCACAGGGAGGGGGTTCACTAATGAAAAACTGTTTTTT. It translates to CATGRGFTNEKLFF.

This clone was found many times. The CDR3 is CASSRRQGVSEAFF. CDR3 nucleotides: TGTGCCAGCAGTCGACGACAGGGTGTGTCTGAAGCTTTCTTT. The V gene is TRBV2, the J gene TRBJ1-1; 7 bases fit TRBD1. After removal of 5 bases from V and 6 bases from J, the junction contained 9 bases not matched to a gene. Looked up from germline, CDR1 is SNHLY and CDR2 is FYNNEI. The CDR3 has 14 amino acids.

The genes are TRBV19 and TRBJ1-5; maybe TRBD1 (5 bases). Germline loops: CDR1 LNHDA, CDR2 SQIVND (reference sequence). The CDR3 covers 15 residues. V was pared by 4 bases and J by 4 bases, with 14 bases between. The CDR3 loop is CASSTYRDGNQPQHF. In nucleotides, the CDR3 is TGTGCCAGTAGTACCTACCGGGACGGAAATCAGCCCCAGCATTTT. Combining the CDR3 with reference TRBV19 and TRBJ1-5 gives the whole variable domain DGGITQSPKYLFRKEGQNVTLSCEQNLNHDAMYWYRQDPGQGLRLIYYSQIVNDFQKGDIAEGYSVSREKKESFPLTVTSAQKNPTAFYLCASSTYRDGNQPQHFGDGTRLSIL.

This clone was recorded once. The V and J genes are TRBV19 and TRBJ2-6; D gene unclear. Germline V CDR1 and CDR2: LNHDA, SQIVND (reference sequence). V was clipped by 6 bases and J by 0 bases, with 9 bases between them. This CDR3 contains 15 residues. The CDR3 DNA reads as TGTGCCAGTAGAAGGGCCCTCTCTGGGGCCAACGTCCTGACTTTC. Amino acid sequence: CASRRALSGANVLTF.

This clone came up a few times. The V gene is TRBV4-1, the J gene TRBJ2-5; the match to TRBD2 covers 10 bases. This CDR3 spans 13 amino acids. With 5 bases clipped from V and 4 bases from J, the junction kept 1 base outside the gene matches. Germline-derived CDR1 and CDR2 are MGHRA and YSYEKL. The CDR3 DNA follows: TGCGCCAGCAGCAGACTAGCGGGAGAGACCCAGTACTTC. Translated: CASSRLAGETQYF.

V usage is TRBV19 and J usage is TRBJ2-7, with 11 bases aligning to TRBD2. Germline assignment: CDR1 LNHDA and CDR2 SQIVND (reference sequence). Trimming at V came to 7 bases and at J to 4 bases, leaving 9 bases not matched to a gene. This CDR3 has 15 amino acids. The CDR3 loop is CASKVAGTSGYEQYF. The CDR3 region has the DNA TGTGCCAGTAAAGTAGCCGGGACTAGCGGTTACGAGCAGTACTTC.

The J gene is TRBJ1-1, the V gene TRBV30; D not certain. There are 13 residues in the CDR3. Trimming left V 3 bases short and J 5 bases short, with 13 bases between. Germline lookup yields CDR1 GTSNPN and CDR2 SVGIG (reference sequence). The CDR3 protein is CAWSAGGLTEAFF. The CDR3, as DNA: TGTGCCTGGAGCGCAGGCGGGCTGACTGAAGCTTTCTTT. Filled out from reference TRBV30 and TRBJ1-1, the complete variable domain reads SQTIHQWPATLVQPVGSPLSLECTVEGTSNPNLYWYRQAAGRGLQLLFYSVGIGQISSEVPQNLSASRPQDRQFILSSKKLLLSDSGFYLCAWSAGGLTEAFFGQGTRLTVV.

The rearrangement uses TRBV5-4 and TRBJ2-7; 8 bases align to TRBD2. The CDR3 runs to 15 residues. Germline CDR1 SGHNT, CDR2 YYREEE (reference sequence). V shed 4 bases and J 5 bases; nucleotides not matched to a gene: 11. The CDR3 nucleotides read TGTGCCAGCAGCCCCCCCGGGAGGGGTCTCAACGAGCAGTACTTC. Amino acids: CASSPPGRGLNEQYF.

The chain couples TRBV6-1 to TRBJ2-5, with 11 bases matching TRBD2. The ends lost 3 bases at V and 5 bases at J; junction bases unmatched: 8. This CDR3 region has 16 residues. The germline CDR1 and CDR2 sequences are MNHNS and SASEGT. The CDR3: CASSDVSGRVTETQYF. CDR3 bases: TGTGCCAGCAGTGATGTTAGCGGGAGGGTAACGGAGACCCAGTACTTC.

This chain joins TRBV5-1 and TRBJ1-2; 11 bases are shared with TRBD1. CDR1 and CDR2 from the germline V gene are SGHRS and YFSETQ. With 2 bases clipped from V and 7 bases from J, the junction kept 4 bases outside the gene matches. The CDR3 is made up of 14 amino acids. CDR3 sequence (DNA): TGCGCCAGCAGCTTCCGGGACAGGGGGTCTGGCTACACCTTC. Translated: CASSFRDRGSGYTF.

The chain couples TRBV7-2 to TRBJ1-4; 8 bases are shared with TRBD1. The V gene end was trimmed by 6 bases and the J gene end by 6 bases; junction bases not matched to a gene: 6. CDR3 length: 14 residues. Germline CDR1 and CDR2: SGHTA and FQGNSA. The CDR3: CASSSGGADEKLFF. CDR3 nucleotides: TGTGCCAGCAGTTCAGGGGGCGCAGATGAAAAACTGTTTTTT.

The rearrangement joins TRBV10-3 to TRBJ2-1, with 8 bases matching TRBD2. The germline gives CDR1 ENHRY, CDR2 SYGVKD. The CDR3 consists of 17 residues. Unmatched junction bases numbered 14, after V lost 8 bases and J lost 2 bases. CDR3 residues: CAIDERGGRVPYNEQFF. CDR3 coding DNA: TGTGCCATCGACGAACGGGGGGGAAGGGTCCCCTACAATGAGCAGTTCTTC.

The CDR3 region has the DNA TGTGCCAGCAGCCCGCGGGCCGAGAATGAAAAACTGTTTTTT. This encodes CASSPRAENEKLFF. The J gene is TRBJ1-4, the V gene TRBV4-2; no clear D gene. With 4 bases removed from V and 5 bases from J, the gap between germline ends came to 11 bases. In germline, CDR1 is LGHNA, CDR2 YNFKEQ. The CDR3 spans 14 residues.

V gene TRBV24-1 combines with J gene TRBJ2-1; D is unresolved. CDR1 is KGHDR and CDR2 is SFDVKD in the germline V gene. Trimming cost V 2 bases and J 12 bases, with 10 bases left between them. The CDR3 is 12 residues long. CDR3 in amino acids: CATSDSRAVQFF. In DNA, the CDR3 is TGTGCCACCAGTGATTCCCGGGCGGTGCAGTTCTTC.

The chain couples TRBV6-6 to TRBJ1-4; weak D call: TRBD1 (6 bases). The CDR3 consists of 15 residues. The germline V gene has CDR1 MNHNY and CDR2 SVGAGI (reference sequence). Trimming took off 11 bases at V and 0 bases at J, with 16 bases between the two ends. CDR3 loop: CASGQGYATNEKLFF. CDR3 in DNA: TGTGCCTCCGGCCAGGGGTATGCAACTAATGAAAAACTGTTTTTT.

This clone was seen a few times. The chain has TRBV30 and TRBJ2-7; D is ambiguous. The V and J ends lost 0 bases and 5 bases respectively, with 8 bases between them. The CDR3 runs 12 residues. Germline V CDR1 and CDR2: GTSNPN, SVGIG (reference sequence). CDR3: CAWSVLWDEQYF. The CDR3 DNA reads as TGTGCCTGGAGTGTACTGTGGGACGAGCAGTACTTC.

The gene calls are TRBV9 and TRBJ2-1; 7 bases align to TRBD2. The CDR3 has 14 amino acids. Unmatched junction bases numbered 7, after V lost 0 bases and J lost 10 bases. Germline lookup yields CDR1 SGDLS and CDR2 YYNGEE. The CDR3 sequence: CASSVEFGGGEQFF. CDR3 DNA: TGTGCCAGCAGCGTAGAGTTCGGGGGAGGGGAGCAGTTCTTC.

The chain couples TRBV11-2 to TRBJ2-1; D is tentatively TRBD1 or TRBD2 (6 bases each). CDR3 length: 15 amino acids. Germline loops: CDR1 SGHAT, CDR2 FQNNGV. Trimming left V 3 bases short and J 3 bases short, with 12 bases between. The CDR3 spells CASSFGGGDYNEQFF. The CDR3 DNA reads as TGTGCCAGCAGCTTCGGAGGGGGAGACTACAATGAGCAGTTCTTC.

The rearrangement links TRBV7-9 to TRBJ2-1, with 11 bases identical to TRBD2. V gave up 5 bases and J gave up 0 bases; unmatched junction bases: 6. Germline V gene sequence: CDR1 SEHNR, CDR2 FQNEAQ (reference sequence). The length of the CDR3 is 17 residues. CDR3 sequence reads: CASSGGLAGSSYNEQFF. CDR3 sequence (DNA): TGTGCCAGCAGCGGAGGACTAGCGGGTAGCTCCTACAATGAGCAGTTCTTC.